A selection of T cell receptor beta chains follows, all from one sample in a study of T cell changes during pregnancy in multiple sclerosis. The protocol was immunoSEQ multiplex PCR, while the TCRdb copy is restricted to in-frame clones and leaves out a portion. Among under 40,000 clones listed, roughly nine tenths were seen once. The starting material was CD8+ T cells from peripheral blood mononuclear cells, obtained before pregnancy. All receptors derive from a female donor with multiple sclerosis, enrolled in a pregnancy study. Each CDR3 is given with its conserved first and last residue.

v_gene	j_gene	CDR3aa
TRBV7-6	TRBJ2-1	CASSLGLAGGWQFF
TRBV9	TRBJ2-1	CASSPQNNEQFF
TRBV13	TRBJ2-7	CASSLGLSAEQYF
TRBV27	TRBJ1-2	CASSPPQGPPYGYTF
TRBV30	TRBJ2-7	CAWSVPRDSSYEQYF
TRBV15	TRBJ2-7	CATSDRDRTLSYEQYF
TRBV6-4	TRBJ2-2	CASTKGTGGTGELFF
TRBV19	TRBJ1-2	CASSIVAQRDGYTF
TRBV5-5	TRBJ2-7	CASSLAGGPYEQYF
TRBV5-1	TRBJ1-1	CASSTGPGGPNTEAFF
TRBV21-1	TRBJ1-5	CASSIPGIPGNNIPQHF
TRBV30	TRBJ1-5	CAWSEIGSQPQHF
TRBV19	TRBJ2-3	CASSTPTGPSTDTQYF
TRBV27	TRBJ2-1	CASSFMPGGNEQFF
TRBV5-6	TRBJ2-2	CASSLAGGELFF
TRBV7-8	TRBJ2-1	CASSSDPQVARQFF
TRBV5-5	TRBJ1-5	CASSFPEARNQPQHF
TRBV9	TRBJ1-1	CASSTGQLTNTEAFF
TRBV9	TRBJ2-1	CASSVGRGFINEQFF
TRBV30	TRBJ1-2	CAWSVLRDYGYTF
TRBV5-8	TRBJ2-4	CASSRGTGAAKNIQYF
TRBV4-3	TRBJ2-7	CASSQVMEGYEQYF
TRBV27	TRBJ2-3	CASSPYRTDTQYF
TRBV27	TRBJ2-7	CASSLVGRSTYEQYF
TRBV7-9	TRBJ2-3	CASSFLAGVDLFSTDTQYF
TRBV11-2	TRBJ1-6	CASSAGTVYNSPLHF
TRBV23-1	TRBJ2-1	CASSPPGLAGGNEQFF
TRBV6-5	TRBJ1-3	CASSSGQASGNTIYF
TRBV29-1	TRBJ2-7	CSVAASGSRPYEQYF
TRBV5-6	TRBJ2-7	CASSLGVAGYGYEQYF
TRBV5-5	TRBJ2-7	CASSDWTGSYEQYF
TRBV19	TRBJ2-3	CASSPSGGTDTQYF
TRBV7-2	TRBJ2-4	CASSLLIALAKNIQYF
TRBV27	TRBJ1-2	CASSWNPRSGYGYTF
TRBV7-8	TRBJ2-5	CASSRGGAVSETQYF
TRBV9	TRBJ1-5	CASSDGQGVGQPQHF
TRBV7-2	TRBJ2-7	CASSLVAGRGPPEQYF
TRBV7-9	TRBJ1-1	CASSLEQGWNTEAFF
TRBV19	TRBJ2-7	CASSISYRVTYEQYF
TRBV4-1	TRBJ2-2	CASSPGGELFF
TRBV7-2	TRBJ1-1	CASSSRSNTEAFF
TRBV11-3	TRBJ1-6	CATWGVSPLHF
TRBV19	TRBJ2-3	CASRELAGRTDTQYF
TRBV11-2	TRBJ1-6	CASSPGTGGRGYNSPLHF
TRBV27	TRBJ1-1	CASSLGAGGTEAFF
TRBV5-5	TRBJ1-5	CASSLWQNQPQHF